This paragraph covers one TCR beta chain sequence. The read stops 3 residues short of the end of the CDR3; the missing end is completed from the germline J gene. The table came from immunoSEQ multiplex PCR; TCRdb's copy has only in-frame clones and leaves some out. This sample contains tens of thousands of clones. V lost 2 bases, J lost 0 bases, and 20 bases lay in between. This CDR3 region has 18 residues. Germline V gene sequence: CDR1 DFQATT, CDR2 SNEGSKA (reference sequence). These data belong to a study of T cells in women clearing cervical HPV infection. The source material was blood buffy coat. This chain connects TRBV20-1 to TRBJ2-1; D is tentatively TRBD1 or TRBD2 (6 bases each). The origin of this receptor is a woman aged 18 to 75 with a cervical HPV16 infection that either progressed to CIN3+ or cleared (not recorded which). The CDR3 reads CSARLRDNGGRSYNEQFF. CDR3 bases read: TGCAGTGCTAGACTCCGGGACAACGGAGGGCGCTCCTACAATGAG.